Listed below are T cell receptor beta chains from one sample, sequenced in a study of long-term antiretroviral therapy in people with HIV. Using immunoSEQ multiplex PCR, the repertoire was profiled, and TCRdb retains in-frame clones only, with some absent. In the table there are tens of thousands of clones, more than 75% of which are singletons. This specimen consisted of unsorted PBMCs, obtained 0.1 years before starting antiretroviral therapy. The receptor source for this set is a woman in her fifties or sixties with HIV. The CDR3 runs from the conserved cysteine through the conserved F or W. The D gene is left open where the match is weak. Not all rows give a size; the values are once, few, many and, for expanded clones, a class.

cdr3_aa: CASSSFSGNNEQFF
cdr3_nt: TGTGCCAGCTCATCCTTTAGCGGAAACAATGAGCAGTTCTTC
clone_size: NA
j_call: TRBJ2-1
d_call: NA
v_call: TRBV18

cdr3_aa: CASSPLSYEQYF
cdr3_nt: TGTGCCAGCTCACCCCTCTCCTACGAGCAGTACTTC
clone_size: NA
j_call: TRBJ2-7
d_call: NA
v_call: TRBV18

cdr3_aa: CAISDPARNTKGEQFF
cdr3_nt: TGTGCCATCAGTGACCCAGCGAGAAACACAAAGGGGGAGCAGTTCTTC
clone_size: NA
j_call: TRBJ2-1
d_call: NA
v_call: TRBV10-3

cdr3_aa: CASGQGIRGADTQYF
cdr3_nt: TGTGCTAGTGGCCAGGGGATCCGCGGCGCAGATACGCAGTATTTT
clone_size: NA
j_call: TRBJ2-3
d_call: NA
v_call: TRBV12-5

cdr3_aa: CAWQQGDEQFF
cdr3_nt: TGTGCCTGGCAGCAGGGGGATGAGCAGTTCTTC
clone_size: NA
j_call: TRBJ2-1
d_call: TRBD1
v_call: TRBV30

cdr3_aa: CASSPDRVGNTIYF
cdr3_nt: TGTGCCAGTAGCCCCGACAGGGTTGGAAACACCATATATTTT
clone_size: few
j_call: TRBJ1-3
d_call: TRBD1
v_call: TRBV19

cdr3_aa: CASSPSQGGETQYF
cdr3_nt: TGTGCCAGCTCACCAAGCCAGGGGGGCGAGACCCAGTACTTC
clone_size: NA
j_call: TRBJ2-5
d_call: NA
v_call: TRBV18

cdr3_aa: CASQDRYNSPLHF
cdr3_nt: TGTGCCAGTCAGGACCGGTATAATTCACCCCTCCACTTT
clone_size: few
j_call: TRBJ1-6
d_call: NA
v_call: TRBV19

cdr3_aa: CASSLALGWGLGDNEQFF
cdr3_nt: TGTGCCAGCAGCTTAGCGCTGGGGTGGGGACTCGGAGACAATGAGCAGTTCTTC
clone_size: NA
j_call: TRBJ2-1
d_call: NA
v_call: TRBV7-6

cdr3_aa: CASSGGTGGYEKLFF
cdr3_nt: TGTGCCAGCAGCGGTGGGACAGGGGGCTACGAAAAACTGTTTTTT
clone_size: NA
j_call: TRBJ1-4
d_call: TRBD1
v_call: TRBV7-9

cdr3_aa: CASSGTGNEQFF
cdr3_nt: TGTGCCAGCAGTGGAACAGGGAACGAGCAGTTCTTC
clone_size: few
j_call: TRBJ2-1
d_call: NA
v_call: TRBV25-1

cdr3_aa: CASSRDRETGNTIYF
cdr3_nt: TGTGCCAGCAGCCGCGACAGGGAGACTGGAAACACCATATATTTT
clone_size: few
j_call: TRBJ1-3
d_call: TRBD1
v_call: TRBV4-2

cdr3_aa: CASGETGARHGYTF
cdr3_nt: TGTGCCAGCGGCGAGACAGGTGCCAGGCATGGCTACACCTTC
clone_size: NA
j_call: TRBJ1-2
d_call: NA
v_call: TRBV6-5

cdr3_aa: CASSYSGNEETQYF
cdr3_nt: TGTGCCAGCAGTTACTCGGGCAACGAAGAGACCCAGTACTTC
clone_size: NA
j_call: TRBJ2-5
d_call: NA
v_call: TRBV6-5

cdr3_aa: CASSLEEEAGELFF
cdr3_nt: TGTGCCAGCAGCCTCGAAGAGGAGGCCGGGGAGCTGTTTTTT
clone_size: NA
j_call: TRBJ2-2
d_call: NA
v_call: TRBV4-2

cdr3_aa: CSVSGETQETQYF
cdr3_nt: TGCAGCGTGAGCGGGGAGACCCAAGAGACCCAGTACTTC
clone_size: NA
j_call: TRBJ2-5
d_call: TRBD2
v_call: TRBV29-1

cdr3_aa: CASRLQGTGELFF
cdr3_nt: TGCGCCAGCAGGCTACAGGGGACCGGGGAGCTGTTTTTT
clone_size: NA
j_call: TRBJ2-2
d_call: TRBD1
v_call: TRBV4-1

cdr3_aa: CASSYDGGNTIYF
cdr3_nt: TGCGCCAGCAGCTACGACGGTGGAAACACCATATATTTT
clone_size: NA
j_call: TRBJ1-3
d_call: NA
v_call: TRBV5-1

cdr3_aa: CASSMQGFNQPQHF
cdr3_nt: TGTGCCAGCAGTATGCAGGGTTTCAATCAGCCCCAGCATTTT
clone_size: NA
j_call: TRBJ1-5
d_call: NA
v_call: TRBV27

cdr3_aa: CASTGQGAKYEQYF
cdr3_nt: TGTGCCAGCACGGGACAGGGGGCGAAGTACGAGCAGTACTTC
clone_size: NA
j_call: TRBJ2-7
d_call: TRBD1
v_call: TRBV7-9

cdr3_aa: CAWSVSRAGDEQFF
cdr3_nt: TGTGCCTGGAGTGTAAGTCGGGCTGGCGATGAGCAGTTCTTC
clone_size: once
j_call: TRBJ2-1
d_call: NA
v_call: TRBV30

cdr3_aa: CASSDLPRKNIQYF
cdr3_nt: TGTGCCAGCAGTGATCTTCCCCGCAAAAACATTCAGTACTTC
clone_size: NA
j_call: TRBJ2-4
d_call: NA
v_call: TRBV6-1

cdr3_aa: CASNSDGSGNTIYF
cdr3_nt: TGTGCCAGCAATTCCGACGGGTCAGGAAACACCATATATTTT
clone_size: NA
j_call: TRBJ1-3
d_call: NA
v_call: TRBV9

cdr3_aa: CASSGNPRLTNEKLFF
cdr3_nt: TGTGCCAGCAGCGGCAACCCGAGGCTTACTAATGAAAAACTGTTTTTT
clone_size: once
j_call: TRBJ1-4
d_call: NA
v_call: TRBV9

cdr3_aa: CASSPGQGNGYTF
cdr3_nt: TGCGCCAGCAGTCCAGGACAGGGAAATGGCTACACCTTC
clone_size: NA
j_call: TRBJ1-2
d_call: TRBD1
v_call: TRBV5-1

cdr3_aa: CASSTGTGSSYEQYF
cdr3_nt: TGTGCCAGCAGCACCGGGACAGGGAGCTCCTACGAGCAGTACTTC
clone_size: NA
j_call: TRBJ2-7
d_call: TRBD1
v_call: TRBV7-8

cdr3_aa: CASSIGGAFQETQYF
cdr3_nt: TGTGCCAGCTCGATCGGCGGGGCCTTTCAAGAGACCCAGTACTTC
clone_size: NA
j_call: TRBJ2-5
d_call: NA
v_call: TRBV9

cdr3_aa: CASSLYGGFQETQYF
cdr3_nt: TGTGCCAGCAGCTTATACGGGGGCTTTCAAGAGACCCAGTACTTC
clone_size: NA
j_call: TRBJ2-5
d_call: NA
v_call: TRBV7-2

cdr3_aa: CSAQQAVQHF
cdr3_nt: TGCAGTGCTCAACAGGCGGTCCAGCATTTT
clone_size: NA
j_call: TRBJ1-5
d_call: NA
v_call: TRBV20-1

cdr3_aa: CASSSMGGAYEQYF
cdr3_nt: TGTGCCAGCAGCTCCATGGGGGGGGCCTACGAGCAGTACTTC
clone_size: few
j_call: TRBJ2-7
d_call: TRBD2
v_call: TRBV11-2

cdr3_aa: CTSSPVRAAPQFF
cdr3_nt: TGCACCAGCAGCCCCGTAAGGGCAGCACCTCAGTTCTTC
clone_size: NA
j_call: TRBJ2-1
d_call: NA
v_call: TRBV1

cdr3_aa: CASSPGGSQETQYF
cdr3_nt: TGTGCCAGCAGCCCCGGTGGCAGCCAAGAGACCCAGTACTTC
clone_size: NA
j_call: TRBJ2-5
d_call: NA
v_call: TRBV5-4

cdr3_aa: CASSPGTSGPQETQYF
cdr3_nt: TGTGCCAGTAGCCCCGGGACTAGCGGGCCCCAAGAGACCCAGTACTTC
clone_size: NA
j_call: TRBJ2-5
d_call: TRBD2
v_call: TRBV19

cdr3_aa: CASSPSGTGTYEQYF
cdr3_nt: TGTGCCAGCAGCCCCTCGGGGACTGGAACCTACGAGCAGTACTTC
clone_size: NA
j_call: TRBJ2-7
d_call: NA
v_call: TRBV5-4

cdr3_aa: CASSQAYDSGANVLTF
cdr3_nt: TGTGCCAGCAGCCAAGCCTATGACTCAGGGGCCAACGTCCTGACTTTC
clone_size: NA
j_call: TRBJ2-6
d_call: NA
v_call: TRBV4-2

cdr3_aa: CASLRADTQYF
cdr3_nt: TGTGCCAGCCTCCGGGCAGATACGCAGTATTTT
clone_size: once
j_call: TRBJ2-3
d_call: NA
v_call: TRBV25-1

cdr3_aa: CASSYSNRGDYGYTF
cdr3_nt: TGTGCCAGCAGTTACTCGAACAGGGGGGACTATGGCTACACCTTC
clone_size: NA
j_call: TRBJ1-2
d_call: TRBD1
v_call: TRBV6-6

cdr3_aa: CASSETGTGEQFF
cdr3_nt: TGTGCCAGCAGTGAAACAGGAACCGGGGAGCAGTTCTTC
clone_size: once
j_call: TRBJ2-1
d_call: NA
v_call: TRBV6-4

cdr3_aa: CASSRETHTYNEQFF
cdr3_nt: TGTGCCAGCAGCCGAGAGACTCACACCTACAATGAGCAGTTCTTC
clone_size: NA
j_call: TRBJ2-1
d_call: NA
v_call: TRBV7-3

cdr3_aa: CASSPAGTGENIQYF
cdr3_nt: TGTGCCAGCTCACCGGCCGGGACAGGGGAAAACATTCAGTACTTC
clone_size: NA
j_call: TRBJ2-4
d_call: TRBD1
v_call: TRBV18

cdr3_aa: CASSPRWGSSYNEQFF
cdr3_nt: TGTGCCAGCAGCCCCCGCTGGGGGAGCTCCTACAATGAGCAGTTCTTC
clone_size: NA
j_call: TRBJ2-1
d_call: NA
v_call: TRBV27

cdr3_aa: CASSPGTGPYEQYF
cdr3_nt: TGTGCCAGCAGCCCCGGGACAGGGCCCTACGAGCAGTACTTC
clone_size: NA
j_call: TRBJ2-7
d_call: TRBD1
v_call: TRBV5-5

cdr3_aa: CASTALLGLAGGTDTQYF
cdr3_nt: TGTGCCAGCACCGCCCTTTTGGGACTAGCGGGGGGCACAGATACGCAGTATTTT
clone_size: once
j_call: TRBJ2-3
d_call: TRBD2
v_call: TRBV7-9

cdr3_aa: CATPGRRNTEAFF
cdr3_nt: TGTGCCACCCCGGGACGGAGGAACACTGAAGCTTTCTTT
clone_size: NA
j_call: TRBJ1-1
d_call: NA
v_call: TRBV11-2

cdr3_aa: CATSPRGVEQYF
cdr3_nt: TGTGCCACCAGTCCCCGAGGGGTCGAGCAGTACTTC
clone_size: NA
j_call: TRBJ2-7
d_call: NA
v_call: TRBV15

cdr3_aa: CASIAIGTAGNTIYF
cdr3_nt: TGTGCCAGTATCGCCATCGGGACAGCCGGAAACACCATATATTTT
clone_size: NA
j_call: TRBJ1-3
d_call: TRBD1
v_call: TRBV19

cdr3_aa: CASSLNRDGNTEAFF
cdr3_nt: TGTGCCAGCAGCTTAAACCGGGACGGGAACACTGAAGCTTTCTTT
clone_size: NA
j_call: TRBJ1-1
d_call: NA
v_call: TRBV5-4

cdr3_aa: CASSAGQNSNQPQHF
cdr3_nt: TGTGCCAGCAGCGCCGGACAGAATAGCAATCAGCCCCAGCATTTT
clone_size: NA
j_call: TRBJ1-5
d_call: NA
v_call: TRBV6-1

cdr3_aa: CASSLVVRAVRYGYTF
cdr3_nt: TGTGCCAGCAGCTTAGTCGTCAGGGCGGTGAGGTATGGCTACACCTTC
clone_size: NA
j_call: TRBJ1-2
d_call: NA
v_call: TRBV13

cdr3_aa: CASSLGGTDASGANVLTF
cdr3_nt: TGCGCCAGCAGCTTGGGAGGGACAGATGCCTCTGGGGCCAACGTCCTGACTTTC
clone_size: NA
j_call: TRBJ2-6
d_call: TRBD1
v_call: TRBV5-1

cdr3_aa: CASSPRQGASNQPQHF
cdr3_nt: TGTGCCAGCAGCCCACGACAGGGGGCGAGCAATCAGCCCCAGCATTTT
clone_size: NA
j_call: TRBJ1-5
d_call: TRBD1
v_call: TRBV7-8

cdr3_aa: CASTEGLAGVDTQYF
cdr3_nt: TGCGCCAGCACAGAAGGACTAGCGGGAGTAGATACGCAGTATTTT
clone_size: NA
j_call: TRBJ2-3
d_call: TRBD2
v_call: TRBV10-1

cdr3_aa: CSAGSNQPQHF
cdr3_nt: TGCAGTGCCGGTAGCAATCAGCCCCAGCATTTT
clone_size: NA
j_call: TRBJ1-5
d_call: NA
v_call: TRBV20-1

cdr3_aa: CAWSAGEESPLHF
cdr3_nt: TGTGCCTGGAGTGCAGGGGAGGAGTCACCCCTCCACTTT
clone_size: few
j_call: TRBJ1-6
d_call: NA
v_call: TRBV30

cdr3_aa: CASSLVRVRTEAFF
cdr3_nt: TGTGCCAGCAGCTTAGTTAGGGTACGGACTGAAGCTTTCTTT
clone_size: NA
j_call: TRBJ1-1
d_call: NA
v_call: TRBV7-9